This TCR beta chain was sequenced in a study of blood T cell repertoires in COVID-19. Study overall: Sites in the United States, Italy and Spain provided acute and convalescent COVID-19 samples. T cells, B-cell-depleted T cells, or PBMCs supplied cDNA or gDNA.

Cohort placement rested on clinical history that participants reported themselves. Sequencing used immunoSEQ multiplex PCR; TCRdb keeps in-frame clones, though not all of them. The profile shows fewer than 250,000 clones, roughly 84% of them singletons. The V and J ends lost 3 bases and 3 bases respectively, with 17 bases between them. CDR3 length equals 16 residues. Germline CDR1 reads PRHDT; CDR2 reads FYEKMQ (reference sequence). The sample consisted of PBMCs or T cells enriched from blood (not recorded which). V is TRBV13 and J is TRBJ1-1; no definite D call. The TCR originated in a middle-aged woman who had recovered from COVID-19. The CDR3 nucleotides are TGTGCCAGCAGCTTGAGACGGCTAAGGAGGTACACTGAAGCTTTCTTT. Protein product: CASSLRRLRRYTEAFF.